This T cell receptor beta chain was recorded in a study of blood T cell repertoires in COVID-19 (dated by TCRdb to 2018 to 2021). Study-wide context: Samples from collaborators originated in the United States, Italy and Spain and spanned both the acute and convalescent phases of COVID-19. The material from the prospective study consisted of cDNA or gDNA derived from T cells, B-cell-depleted T cells, or PBMCs. Deeply sampled blood TCRbeta repertoires from subjects exposed to, actively infected with, or recovered from COVID-19 were included in the dataset. The repertoires were made available in a free public database intended to serve as a resource for research on the immune response to SARS-CoV-2. The samples were drawn from the first 160 participants of the ongoing ImmuneRACE study and from 1,254 subjects provided by 6 global collaborators. Nearly every sample came with metadata listing a de-identified subject ID, COVID-19 status, age in years and sex. Where HLA class I and class II types were available, the types were taken from metadata supplied by the sample provider, not from assay-based typing.

CDR3 length: 14 amino acids, cysteine to phenylalanine. The kept DNA is CDR3 alone, 42 bases in frame from the first base. From V the trimming removes 5 bases and from J it removes 5 bases, while the gene matches leave 7 bases of the junction unaccounted for. According to the germline V gene (reference sequence), CDR1 reads GTSNPN and CDR2 reads SVGIG. What the authors observed across the whole study: Clinical and demographic metadata were provided uncurated, with the amount varying by source and participant.

TCRbeta CDR3 regions were amplified from genomic DNA using the immunoSEQ Assay, a bias-controlled multiplex PCR. In the authors' own workflow: Nucleated cell counts per sample were estimated from amplification of reference gene primers within the assay. Sequence reads were collapsed and filtered to measure the absolute abundance of every unique TCRbeta CDR3 rearrangement. For each sample, productive Simpson clonality was calculated as the square root of Simpson's diversity index over productive rearrangements. The immuneACCESS repertoire file appears here via TCRdb, limited to in-frame rearrangements. These files lack a portion of the clones; in checked studies, under half of the deficit traces to unresolved V genes, and the cause of the others is not known. D and trimming come from the DNA, and the V and J calls and clone size come from that table. This sample is represented by 250,000 to 350,000 clones; nearly 90% of them were singletons. Less than 2% of the sample comes from the top ten.

Participants in the prospective study were aged about 18 to 95 years, lived in 20 to 30 United States geographic areas, and enrolled through a virtual design. Cohort assignment in the prospective study relied on participant-reported clinical history from a screening survey and a study questionnaire. Each participant in the prospective study had whole blood, serum and a nasopharyngeal or oropharyngeal swab collected by mobile phlebotomists. Prospective study participants could optionally give additional blood draws and questionnaires over an approximately two-month period. Before DNA extraction, prospective study blood samples were shipped either frozen or at room temperature. A word on this clone: Its antigen has not been determined. Base qualities were left out, and no much larger clone turns up one base away.

The V and J genes are TRBV30 and TRBJ2-3, and 10 junction bases match TRBD2. Sequencing was carried out using PBMCs or T cells enriched from blood (not recorded which). The origin of this receptor is a woman aged 18-29 years with acute COVID-19. The nucleotides are TGTGCCTGGTTGGTAGCGGGAGGCGGAGATACGCAGTATTTT. This translates into CAWLVAGGGDTQYF.